These T cell receptor beta chains were read from a single sample in a study of cytomegalovirus exposure and HLA in healthy donors. This table comes from immunoSEQ multiplex PCR, and its TCRdb copy is limited to in-frame clones, with some not included. Among about 120,000 clones, roughly 80% were seen once, and the ten largest hold about 3%. The sequenced sample consisted of PBMCs. These receptors originate from a woman aged 40 to 49 in good health and CMV-seropositive. Both conserved end residues are part of each CDR3. D genes are given only for firm matches. Expanded clones are given a class, and other clones once, few, many or no size at all.

CATKDRGNGYTF | TGTGCCACCAAAGACAGGGGGAATGGCTACACCTTC | TRBJ1-2 | TRBD1 | 12 | TRBV6-5 | .
CASSVGTGVGYTF | TGTGCCAGCAGTGTGGGGACAGGGGTTGGCTACACCTTC | TRBJ1-2 | TRBD1 | 13 | TRBV2 | .
CASLGQGVSTGELFF | TGTGCCAGCCTGGGACAGGGGGTTTCCACCGGGGAGCTGTTTTTT | TRBJ2-2 | TRBD1 | 15 | TRBV19 | once
CATSRGGGLAPNEQFF | TGTGCCACCAGCAGAGGAGGGGGACTAGCTCCAAATGAGCAGTTCTTC | TRBJ2-1 | TRBD2 | 16 | TRBV15 | .
CASSIGGAGYEQYF | TGTGCCAGTAGTATAGGCGGGGCAGGCTACGAGCAGTACTTC | TRBJ2-7 | . | 14 | TRBV19 | .
CASSRAGTGVSYGYTF | TGTGCCAGCAGCCGAGCCGGGACAGGGGTCTCCTATGGCTACACCTTC | TRBJ1-2 | TRBD1 | 16 | TRBV11-2 | .
CASSLVLAGQETQYF | TGCGCCAGCAGCTTGGTGCTAGCGGGGCAAGAGACCCAGTACTTC | TRBJ2-5 | TRBD2 | 15 | TRBV5-1 | .
CASVPRQREGYTF | TGTGCCAGCGTCCCTCGGCAGCGGGAAGGCTACACCTTC | TRBJ1-2 | . | 13 | TRBV2 | .
CASSAETGYGYTF | TGTGCCAGTAGTGCAGAGACAGGCTATGGCTACACCTTC | TRBJ1-2 | . | 13 | TRBV19 | few
CASIGTGSNNQPQHF | TGTGCCAGCATCGGGACAGGGAGTAACAATCAGCCCCAGCATTTT | TRBJ1-5 | TRBD1 | 15 | TRBV6-1 | once